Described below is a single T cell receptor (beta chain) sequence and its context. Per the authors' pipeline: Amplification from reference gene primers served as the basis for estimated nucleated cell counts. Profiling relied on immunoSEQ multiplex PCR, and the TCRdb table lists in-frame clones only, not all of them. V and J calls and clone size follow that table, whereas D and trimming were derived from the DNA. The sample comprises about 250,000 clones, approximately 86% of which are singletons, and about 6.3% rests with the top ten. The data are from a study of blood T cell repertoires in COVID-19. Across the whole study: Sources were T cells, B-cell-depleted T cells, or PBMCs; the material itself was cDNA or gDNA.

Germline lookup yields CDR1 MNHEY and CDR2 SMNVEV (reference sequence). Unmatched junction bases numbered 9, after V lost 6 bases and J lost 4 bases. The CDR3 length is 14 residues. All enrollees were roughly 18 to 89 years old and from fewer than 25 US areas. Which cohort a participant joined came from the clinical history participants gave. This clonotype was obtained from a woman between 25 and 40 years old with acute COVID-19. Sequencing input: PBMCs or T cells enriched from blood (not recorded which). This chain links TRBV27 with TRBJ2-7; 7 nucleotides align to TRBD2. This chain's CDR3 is CASRVSGAKYEQYF. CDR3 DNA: TGTGCCAGCAGGGTGAGCGGGGCTAAATACGAGCAGTACTTC.